The 29 T cell receptor beta chains below all came from one sample that was sequenced in a study of blood T cells in healthy people across ages. Through a sample-barcoded 5' primer and a J-beta primer mix, a second PCR was run for about 6 to 12 cycles. Using its own MiXCR run on the 5' RACE reads, TCRdb lists one record per CDR3 protein. The table lists some 760,000 distinct CDR3 sequences, roughly 25% of them singletons. The same sample was also used in a study of T cells of mothers and their children.

The sample taken for sequencing was blood. The receptors stem from a boy under 18 in good health.

J is TRBJ2-5 and V is TRBV11-2; D gene unclear. The J call may be mistaken, given a closer DNA end match to TRBJ2-1. The CDR3 is 13 amino acids. Germline V gives CDR1 SGHAT, CDR2 FQNNGV. The CDR3 coding sequence is TGTGCCAGCAGCTTATTTCCGGTAAATGAGCAGTTCTTC. Translating it yields CASSLFPVNEQFF.

V is TRBV10-2 and J is TRBJ2-3; perhaps D is TRBD1 or TRBD2 (5 bases each). V was pared by 0 bases and J by 5 bases, with 15 bases between. Per germline, CDR1 WSHSY and CDR2 SAAADI. This CDR3 is 16 amino acids long. The DNA for the CDR3 is TGCGCCAGCAGTGAGTCGGTCCCCTCTGGGGGAGATACGCAGTATTTT. Encoded protein: CASSESVPSGGDTQYF.

A few counts support this clonotype. This chain links TRBV20-1 with TRBJ2-5; perhaps TRBD2 as D (6 bases). The last part of the DNA fits TRBJ2-7 better; the J call may be wrong. Germline CDR1 is DFQATT and CDR2 is SNEGSKA (reference sequence). The CDR3 spans 16 residues. CDR3 DNA sequence: TGCAGTGCTAGGCCCCTTACTAGCAGTATTAGCTACGAGCAGTACTTC. Translation: CSARPLTSSISYEQYF.

The rearrangement joins TRBV20-1 to TRBJ2-5; D is perhaps TRBD1 or TRBD2 (5 bases each). Germline assignment: CDR1 DFQATT and CDR2 SNEGSKA (reference sequence). The CDR3 totals 11 residues. Between the trimmed V and J ends, which lost 5 bases and 5 bases, there was a span of 9 bases. CDR3 amino acids: CSAGGFETQYF. The DNA of the CDR3 is TGCAGTGCTGGGGGTTTCGAGACCCAGTACTTC.

A single count supports this clonotype. The chain employs TRBV20-1 and TRBJ1-1; D ambiguous. The germline CDR1 and CDR2 sequences are DFQATT and SNEGSKA (reference sequence). The CDR3 length is 13 residues. V shed 3 bases and J shed 2 bases, with 10 bases lying between them. CDR3: CSASFGLNTEAFF. CDR3 DNA: TGCAGTGCTAGTTTCGGGTTAAACACTGAAGCTTTCTTT.

This clonotype has a handful of counts. The gene calls are TRBV29-1 and TRBJ2-3; perhaps TRBD1 as D (5 bases). Trimming removed 7 bases from V and 2 bases from J, with 10 bases in between. The CDR3 totals 12 residues. CDR1 and CDR2 (germline): SQVTM, ANQGSEA. CDR3 nucleotide sequence: TGCAGCGCATCGACAGACACAGATACGCAGTATTTT. This encodes CSASTDTDTQYF.

This sequence joins TRBV28 and TRBJ2-5; weak D call: TRBD2 (7 bases). The CDR3 loop spans 15 amino acids. The germline gives CDR1 MDHEN, CDR2 SYDVKM. V lost 4 bases and J lost 4, with 16 bases in between. DNA of the CDR3: TGTGCCAGCAGTTCACTGGGGGGGGGCGGAGAGACCCAGTACTTC. It codes for CASSSLGGGGETQYF.

The V call is TRBV7-8, the J call TRBJ2-7; 7 bases are shared with TRBD1. J gave up 5 bases and V 1 base, and 5 bases lay outside the gene matches. This CDR3 has 14 amino acids. Germline V gives CDR1 SGHVS, CDR2 FQNEAQ. The CDR3 sequence is CASSLVYRGHEQYF. The CDR3 region has the DNA TGTGCCAGCAGCTTAGTCTACAGGGGTCACGAGCAGTACTTC.

This clonotype showed up just a few times. This rearrangement joins TRBV4-1 to TRBJ1-2; 8 bases agree with TRBD1. V gave up 2 bases and J gave up 7 bases; unmatched junction bases: 9. Germline V gives CDR1 MGHRA, CDR2 YSYEKL. CDR3 size: 15 residues. CDR3 amino acids: CASSQRFDRGFGYTF. Here the CDR3 DNA reads TGCGCCAGCAGCCAAAGGTTCGACAGGGGCTTTGGCTACACCTTC.

In its sample, this clonotype was seen many times. This rearrangement joins TRBV12-3 or TRBV12-4 to TRBJ1-2; maybe TRBD1 (5 bases). CDR3 length: 13 residues. Trimming took off 5 bases at V and 0 bases at J, with 7 bases between the two ends. The CDR3 coding sequence is TGTGCCAGCAGTCTGACAGCTAACTATGGCTACACCTTC. Protein product: CASSLTANYGYTF.

This clonotype was recorded a few times. The chain joins TRBV7-9 to TRBJ2-5; unclear D gene. This CDR3 has 14 residues. V was pared by 5 bases and J by 5 bases, with 15 bases between. Germline V gives CDR1 SEHNR, CDR2 FQNEAQ (reference sequence). The DNA for the CDR3 is TGTGCCAGCAGCCCCCGTCGTGGGGTGGAGACCCAGTACTTC. As protein: CASSPRRGVETQYF.

This clonotype was seen at least ten times. V gene TRBV19 combines with J gene TRBJ2-2; D may be TRBD1 or TRBD2 (5 bases each). Trimming removed 6 bases from V and 3 bases from J, with 11 bases in between. The CDR3 is 14 residues long. Germline values: CDR1 LNHDA, CDR2 SQIVND (reference sequence). The CDR3 DNA follows: TGTGCCAGTAGACCCGGGACGGACACCGGGGAGCTGTTTTTT. Its translation: CASRPGTDTGELFF.

The J gene is TRBJ1-5, the V gene TRBV7-2; D is unresolved. Germline V gene sequence: CDR1 SGHTA, CDR2 FQGNSA. This CDR3 contains 15 residues. The V end lost 5 bases, the J end lost 6 bases, and 17 bases lay between the germline ends. The DNA for the CDR3 is TGTGCCAGCAGCCCCGGGAGGGAATGGGGTCAGCCCCAGCATTTT. Translation gives CASSPGREWGQPQHF. Full variable domain (missing parts from reference TRBV7-2 and TRBJ1-5): GAGVSQSPSNKVTEKGKDVELRCDPISGHTALYWYRQSLGQGLEFLIYFQGNSAPDKSGLPSDRFSAERTGGSVSTLTIQRTQQEDSAVYLCASSPGREWGQPQHFGDGTRLSIL.

This rearrangement joins TRBV11-3 to TRBJ2-2; 7 bases align to TRBD2. The CDR3 length is 16 residues. The V segment lost 0 bases and the J segment 3 bases; nucleotides outside the gene matches: 4. The germline CDR1 and CDR2 sequences are SGHNT and YENEEA. The CDR3 sequence is CASSLDPGRDTGELFF. The CDR3 DNA reads TGTGCCAGCAGCTTAGACCCAGGGAGGGACACCGGGGAGCTGTTTTTT.

This clonotype was detected a few times. The chain is built from TRBV20-1 and TRBJ2-5; 8 nucleotides align to TRBD2. CDR1 DFQATT and CDR2 SNEGSKA come from the germline V gene (reference sequence). The ends lost 2 bases at V and 4 bases at J; junction bases unmatched: 3. The CDR3 loop spans 13 amino acids. DNA of the CDR3: TGCAGTGCTAGAACGGGAGGGTTAGAGACCCAGTACTTC. As protein: CSARTGGLETQYF.

The rearrangement joins TRBV6-5 to TRBJ2-3; no reliable D call. V was clipped by 4 bases and J by 0 bases, with 11 bases between them. The germline V gene has CDR1 MNHEY and CDR2 SVGAGI. The CDR3 is made up of 15 amino acids. This CDR3 is CASSSLLGSTDTQYF. CDR3 nucleotide sequence: TGTGCCAGCAGTTCACTACTTGGAAGCACAGATACGCAGTATTTT.

The chain uses TRBV29-1 and TRBJ2-5; D not resolved. The CDR3 loop spans 12 amino acids. Trimming stripped 3 bases from V and 5 bases from J, with 10 bases between. Germline CDR1 and CDR2: SQVTM and ANQGSEA. CDR3 sequence reads: CSVDGPEETQYF. The CDR3 coding sequence is TGCAGCGTTGATGGCCCGGAGGAGACCCAGTACTTC.

The chain uses TRBV5-1 and TRBJ2-7; 7 bases fit TRBD2. The CDR3 is 17 residues long. Germline CDR1 and CDR2: SGHRS and YFSETQ. The ends lost 1 base at V and 0 bases at J; junction bases unmatched: 10. In DNA, the CDR3 is TGCGCCAGCAGCTTGATTGCGGGAGCCGGTGGCTCCTACGAGCAGTACTTC. Protein sequence: CASSLIAGAGGSYEQYF.

This chain joins TRBV7-8 and TRBJ2-5; 8 nucleotides line up with TRBD2. The CDR3 covers 14 residues. Germline assignment: CDR1 SGHVS and CDR2 FQNEAQ. Unmatched junction bases numbered 6, after V lost 5 bases and J lost 4 bases. CDR3 residues: CASSPWTSLETQYF. The CDR3 bases are TGTGCCAGCAGCCCCTGGACTAGCCTAGAGACCCAGTACTTC.

This clonotype came up many times. V usage is TRBV4-3 and J usage is TRBJ1-1; D ambiguous. Looked up from germline, CDR1 is LGHNA and CDR2 is YSLEER. V was clipped by 0 bases and J by 4 bases, with 12 bases between them. This CDR3 region has 15 residues. The DNA of the CDR3 is TGCGCCAGCAGCCAAGATGTGGCGGACGGCACTGAAGCTTTCTTT. Amino acid sequence: CASSQDVADGTEAFF.

A few counts support this clonotype. The J gene is TRBJ2-7, the V gene TRBV6-6; D tentatively reads TRBD1 or TRBD2 (7 bases each). V was shortened by 10 bases and J by 10 bases, with 20 bases between the two germline ends. Looked up from germline, CDR1 is MNHNY and CDR2 is SVGAGI (reference sequence). The CDR3 covers 12 residues. The CDR3 sequence: CAIQGGGRDQYF. CDR3 nucleotides: TGTGCCATTCAGGGGGGCGGGAGAGACCAGTACTTC.

The chain links TRBV7-2 to TRBJ2-7, with 7 bases aligning to TRBD1. The CDR3 has 15 residues. CDR1 and CDR2 from the germline V gene are SGHTA and FQGNSA. The J segment lost 5 bases and the V segment lost 5 bases, leaving 12 bases of the junction unmatched. CDR3 sequence (DNA): TGTGCCAGCAGCCTCCGACAGGGTTTGATCGACGAGCAGTACTTC. Amino acid sequence: CASSLRQGLIDEQYF.

This clonotype has just a few counts. The chain carries TRBV9 and TRBJ1-5; 8 bases fit TRBD1. Germline CDR1 and CDR2: SGDLS and YYNGEE. V lost 3 bases to trimming and J lost 2 bases; unmatched junction nucleotides: 1. The CDR3 covers 14 residues. This CDR3 reads CASSATGGNQPQHF. The CDR3 coding sequence is TGTGCCAGCAGCGCGACAGGGGGCAATCAGCCCCAGCATTTT. The variable domain in full, completed from reference TRBV9 and TRBJ1-5, reads DSGVTQTPKHLITATGQRVTLRCSPRSGDLSVYWYQQSLDQGLQFLIQYYNGEERAKGNILERFSAQQFPDLHSELNLSSLELGDSALYFCASSATGGNQPQHFGDGTRLSIL.

Only a few counts were recorded for this clonotype. The chain has TRBV2 and TRBJ1-1; the D gene is possibly TRBD1 (6 bases). CDR1 SNHLY and CDR2 FYNNEI come from the germline V gene. Trimming removed 5 bases from V and 0 bases from J, with 13 bases in between. This CDR3 contains 15 residues. CDR3 sequence: CASSQQGSMNTEAFF. In DNA form, the CDR3 reads TGTGCCAGCAGTCAACAGGGTTCTATGAACACTGAAGCTTTCTTT.

This clonotype occurred a few times. The chain carries TRBV11-2 and TRBJ2-5; D not resolved. This CDR3 has 14 residues. Germline V gene lookup returns CDR1 SGHAT and CDR2 FQNNGV. V gave up 1 base and J gave up 5 bases, with 11 bases separating them. CDR3 coding DNA: TGTGCCAGCAGCTTAGTGTTTGTTGGGGAGACCCAGTACTTC. The encoded protein is CASSLVFVGETQYF.

Only a few counts were recorded for this clonotype. The genes are TRBV7-2 and TRBJ2-3; D call uncertain. This CDR3 comprises 13 residues. Germline loops: CDR1 SGHTA, CDR2 FQGNSA. V lost 7 bases and J 1 base, leaving 9 bases between the germline ends. Here the CDR3 reads CASNLQGTDTQYF. The DNA of the CDR3 is TGTGCCAGCAACTTGCAGGGCACAGATACGCAGTATTTT.

The rearrangement links TRBV6-1 to TRBJ2-7; 9 bases match TRBD1. This CDR3 comprises 15 residues. Germline loops: CDR1 MNHNS, CDR2 SASEGT. V dropped 5 bases and J dropped 3; count of bases not matched to a gene: 8. This chain's CDR3 is CASSPLGTGHYEQYF. The CDR3 DNA is TGTGCCAGCAGTCCACTAGGGACAGGGCACTACGAGCAGTACTTC.

This clonotype has a single count. This sequence joins TRBV5-1 and TRBJ1-2; D not resolved. This CDR3 spans 13 amino acids. The germline V gene encodes CDR1 SGHRS and CDR2 YFSETQ. V was trimmed by 0 bases and J by 8 bases, leaving 11 bases between them. The CDR3: CASSLDMSGGYTF. Written as DNA, the CDR3 is TGCGCCAGCAGCTTGGATATGTCAGGAGGCTACACCTTC.

This clonotype appeared a few times. This sequence joins TRBV7-9 and TRBJ2-3; D may be TRBD2 (5 bases). The CDR3 has 16 amino acids. Trimming pared 5 bases from V and 2 bases from J, leaving 17 bases between. Germline-derived CDR1 and CDR2 are SEHNR and FQNEAQ (reference sequence). CDR3 loop: CASSQPEPGFTDTQYF. DNA for the CDR3: TGTGCCAGCAGCCAACCCGAGCCGGGGTTCACAGATACGCAGTATTTT.